This TCR beta chain was recovered during a study of blood T cell repertoires in COVID-19. Study information: Some COVID-19 samples were acute and others convalescent; all came from the United States, Italy and Spain. Sample material is recorded as cDNA or gDNA derived from T cells, B-cell-depleted T cells, or PBMCs.

In the original processing: For nucleated cells, counts were estimated from reference gene primer amplification. The data were produced by immunoSEQ multiplex PCR, yet TCRdb's version contains in-frame clones alone and is incomplete. The V and J calls and clone size were taken over from that table, and D and trimming were inferred from the DNA. The table includes under 250,000 clones, around four fifths detected once. The CDR3 loop spans 18 amino acids. V was pared by 2 bases and J by 2 bases, with 10 bases of the junction left unmatched. Germline CDR1 and CDR2: KGHSH and LQKENI. This sequence joins TRBV18 and TRBJ1-5, with 9 nucleotides matching TRBD1. This TCR derives from a woman in her seventies with active or convalescent COVID-19. Input material: peripheral blood. The CDR3 coding sequence is TGTGCCAGCTCACCAGGGACAGGGACCCATATGGGCAATCAGCCCCAGCATTTT. Amino acids: CASSPGTGTHMGNQPQHF.